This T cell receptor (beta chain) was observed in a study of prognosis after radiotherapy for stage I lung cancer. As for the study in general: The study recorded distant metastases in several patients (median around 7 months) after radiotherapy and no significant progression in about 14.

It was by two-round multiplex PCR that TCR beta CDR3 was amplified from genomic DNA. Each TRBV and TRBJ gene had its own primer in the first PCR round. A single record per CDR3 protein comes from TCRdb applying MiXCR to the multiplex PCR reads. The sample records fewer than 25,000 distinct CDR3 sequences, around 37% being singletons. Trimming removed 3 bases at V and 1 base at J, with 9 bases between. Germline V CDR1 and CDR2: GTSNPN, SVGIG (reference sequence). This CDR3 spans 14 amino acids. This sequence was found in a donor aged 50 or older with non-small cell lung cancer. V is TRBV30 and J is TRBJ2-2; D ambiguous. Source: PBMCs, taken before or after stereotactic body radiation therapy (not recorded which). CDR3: CAWSRMGNTGELFF. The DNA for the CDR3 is TGTGCCTGGAGCCGAATGGGGAACACCGGGGAGCTGTTTTTT.